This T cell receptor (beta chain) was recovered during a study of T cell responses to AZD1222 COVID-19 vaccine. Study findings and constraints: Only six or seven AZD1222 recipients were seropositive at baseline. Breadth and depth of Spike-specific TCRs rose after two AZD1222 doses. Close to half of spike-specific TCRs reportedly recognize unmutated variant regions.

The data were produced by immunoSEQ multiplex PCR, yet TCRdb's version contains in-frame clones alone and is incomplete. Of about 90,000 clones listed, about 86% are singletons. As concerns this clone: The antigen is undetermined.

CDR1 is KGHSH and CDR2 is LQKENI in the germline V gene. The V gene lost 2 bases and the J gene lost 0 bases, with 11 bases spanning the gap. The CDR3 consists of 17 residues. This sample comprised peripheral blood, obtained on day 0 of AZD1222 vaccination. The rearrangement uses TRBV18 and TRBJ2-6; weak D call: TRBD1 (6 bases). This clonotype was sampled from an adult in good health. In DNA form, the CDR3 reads TGTGCCAGCTCACCAGGGGCAGGGGCCTCTGGGGCCAACGTCCTGACTTTC. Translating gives CASSPGAGASGANVLTF.